This is a list of T cell receptor beta chains from one sample in a study of control samples from healthy donors and cancer patients. Profiled with immunoSEQ multiplex PCR; TCRdb holds only in-frame clones, not every one. The sample has about 140,000 clones, about nine tenths seen once; the top ten hold 11%. Input material: blood. The receptors come from a man aged 25 to 40 in good health. CDR3s include the opening cysteine and the closing phenylalanine or tryptophan. Fields, in order: J gene, clone size, D gene, V gene, CDR3 length, CDR3 DNA, CDR3 protein. A D gene is named only where the DNA matches it firmly. Only part of the rows carry a size: once, few, many, or a class if the clone is expanded.

TRBJ2-7 | few | TRBD1 | TRBV5-1 | 14 | TGCGCCAGCAGCGAACAGGGGGTTTCCTACGAGCAGTACTTC | CASSEQGVSYEQYF
TRBJ1-1 | - | - | TRBV15 | 13 | TGTGCCACCAGCAGAGATTGGCAGCATGAAGCTTTCTTT | CATSRDWQHEAFF
TRBJ1-3 | few | - | TRBV28 | 12 | TGTGCCAGCACCCTTCAGGGAAACACCATATATTTT | CASTLQGNTIYF
TRBJ2-3 | - | TRBD2 | TRBV11-3 | 18 | TGTGCCAGCAGTCCACACCGGGGTAGCGGGGAACCCACAGATACGCAGTATTTT | CASSPHRGSGEPTDTQYF
TRBJ2-4 | few | - | TRBV19 | 14 | TGTGCCAGACCCGGAGGCCCAGCCAAAAACATTCAGTACTTC | CARPGGPAKNIQYF
TRBJ1-2 | - | TRBD1 | TRBV9 | 15 | TGTGCCAGCAGCGGAGACAGGGGTGAATCTTATGGCTACACCTTC | CASSGDRGESYGYTF
TRBJ1-4 | few | TRBD1 | TRBV6-5 | 14 | TGTGCCAGCAGCCTACAGGGGGCTGGAGAAAAACTGTTTTTT | CASSLQGAGEKLFF
TRBJ1-1 | once | TRBD1 | TRBV28 | 18 | TGTGCCAGCAGCAAACAAGTCGCCGGGACAGGGTTTCACACTGAAGCTTTCTTT | CASSKQVAGTGFHTEAFF
TRBJ2-6 | - | - | TRBV28 | 15 | TGTGCCAGCAGTACGGGGAGCTCTGGGGCCAACGTCCTGACTTTC | CASSTGSSGANVLTF
TRBJ2-7 | - | - | TRBV20-1 | 11 | TGCAGTGCCCAAACCTCGGGGGAGCAGTACTTC | CSAQTSGEQYF
TRBJ2-2 | - | - | TRBV6-2/TRBV6-3 | 14 | TGTGCCAGCAGCCCCGGAGAAACCACCGGGGAGCTGTTTTTT | CASSPGETTGELFF
TRBJ1-4 | - | TRBD1 | TRBV30 | 14 | TGTGCCTGGAGTGTCGGACAGGGGGCTGAAAAACTGTTTTTT | CAWSVGQGAEKLFF
TRBJ2-7 | - | - | TRBV3-1/TRBV3-2 | 16 | TGTGCCAGCAGCCACCTCGGTGGGCTACCCTCCTACGAGCAGTACTTC | CASSHLGGLPSYEQYF
TRBJ1-6 | - | - | TRBV5-1 | 14 | TGCGCCAGCAGCAGCACGGAGCAGTATTCACCCCTCCACTTT | CASSSTEQYSPLHF
TRBJ2-1 | - | TRBD2 | TRBV6-4 | 16 | TGTGCCAGCAGTAATGACGGGACTAGCTGGCCCATTGAGCAGTTCTTC | CASSNDGTSWPIEQFF
TRBJ1-5 | once | - | TRBV2 | 12 | TGTGCCAGCAGTGATAGGGGTCAGCCCCAGCATTTT | CASSDRGQPQHF
TRBJ2-1 | - | - | TRBV27 | 13 | TGTGCCAGCAGTTTATCTGGTAGGAATGAGCAGTTCTTC | CASSLSGRNEQFF
TRBJ2-7 | - | TRBD2 | TRBV27 | 16 | TGTGCCAGCAGTTTTTGGTTAGCGGGAGTTAGTGGAGAGCAGTACTTC | CASSFWLAGVSGEQYF
TRBJ2-4 | - | - | TRBV12-3/TRBV12-4 | 13 | TGTGCCAGCAGACCCCCAGGGTCCAACATTCAGTACTTC | CASRPPGSNIQYF
TRBJ1-5 | once | - | TRBV18 | 12 | TGTGCCAGCTCACGCCTGGGCGAGCCCCAGCATTTT | CASSRLGEPQHF
TRBJ2-7 | few | - | TRBV6-1 | 17 | TGTGCCAGCAGTGAAACATCGACAGGACAGATGAGATACGAGCAGTACTTC | CASSETSTGQMRYEQYF
TRBJ1-2 | - | - | TRBV18 | 16 | TGTGCCAGCGCCGCGTCTGATGCAGGGGCCTACTATGGCTACACCTTC | CASAASDAGAYYGYTF
TRBJ2-7 | - | TRBD2 | TRBV27 | 16 | TGTGCCAGCAGTTTGGCCCTTGGACTAGCGGCCTACGAGCAGTACTTC | CASSLALGLAAYEQYF
TRBJ1-2 | - | - | TRBV29-1 | 16 | TGCAGCGTTGAAAAGTTAGGGGGGGGCTCGAACTATGGCTACACCTTC | CSVEKLGGGSNYGYTF